This T cell receptor beta chain was sequenced for a study of blood T cell repertoires in COVID-19. Study-level information: Samples came from the United States, Italy and Spain, spanning acute and convalescent COVID-19. From T cells, B-cell-depleted T cells, or PBMCs came the material, which was cDNA or gDNA.

Profiled with immunoSEQ multiplex PCR; TCRdb holds only in-frame clones, not every one. Counted here are about 100,000 clones, almost 80% occurring once; the ten biggest clones make up roughly a third. The CDR3 sequence is 16 residues long. This chain links TRBV21-1 with TRBJ2-7; the table gives TRBD2 as D, unverified against the DNA. TRBV21-1 is designated a pseudogene. This TCR was sampled from a man between 65 and 79 years old with active or convalescent COVID-19. Sequencing was carried out using peripheral blood. The CDR3 DNA is TGTGCCAGCATCTGGGAGATGGCATGGAGCTCCTACGAGCAGTACTTC. It encodes CASIWEMAWSSYEQYF.